This T cell receptor beta chain was documented in a study of long-term antiretroviral therapy in people with HIV. The wider study: The earliest samples predate the 2015 immediate-ART recommendation by about a decade.

The run of the v3.0 immunoSEQ assay was at survey level. Method: immunoSEQ multiplex PCR; TCRdb's copy keeps in-frame clones and lacks some. The sample records some 17,000 clones, roughly four fifths being singletons. Germline assignment: CDR1 MNHEY and CDR2 SVGAGI. This CDR3 has 16 residues. The V gene lost 2 bases and the J gene lost 2 bases, with 12 bases spanning the gap. To note about this clone: What it binds is not known.

Study outcomes and limitations: Following ART, diversity rose but still fell short of transplant donor controls.

The material sequenced was unsorted PBMCs, taken 0.3 years before starting antiretroviral therapy. This chain joins TRBV6-5 and TRBJ1-4; D unclear. This TCR was sampled from a man aged 50 to 59 with HIV. The CDR3, as DNA: TGTGCCAGCAGTTACATTAGCGGTGCGACTAATGAAAAACTGTTTTTT. Translation gives CASSYISGATNEKLFF.